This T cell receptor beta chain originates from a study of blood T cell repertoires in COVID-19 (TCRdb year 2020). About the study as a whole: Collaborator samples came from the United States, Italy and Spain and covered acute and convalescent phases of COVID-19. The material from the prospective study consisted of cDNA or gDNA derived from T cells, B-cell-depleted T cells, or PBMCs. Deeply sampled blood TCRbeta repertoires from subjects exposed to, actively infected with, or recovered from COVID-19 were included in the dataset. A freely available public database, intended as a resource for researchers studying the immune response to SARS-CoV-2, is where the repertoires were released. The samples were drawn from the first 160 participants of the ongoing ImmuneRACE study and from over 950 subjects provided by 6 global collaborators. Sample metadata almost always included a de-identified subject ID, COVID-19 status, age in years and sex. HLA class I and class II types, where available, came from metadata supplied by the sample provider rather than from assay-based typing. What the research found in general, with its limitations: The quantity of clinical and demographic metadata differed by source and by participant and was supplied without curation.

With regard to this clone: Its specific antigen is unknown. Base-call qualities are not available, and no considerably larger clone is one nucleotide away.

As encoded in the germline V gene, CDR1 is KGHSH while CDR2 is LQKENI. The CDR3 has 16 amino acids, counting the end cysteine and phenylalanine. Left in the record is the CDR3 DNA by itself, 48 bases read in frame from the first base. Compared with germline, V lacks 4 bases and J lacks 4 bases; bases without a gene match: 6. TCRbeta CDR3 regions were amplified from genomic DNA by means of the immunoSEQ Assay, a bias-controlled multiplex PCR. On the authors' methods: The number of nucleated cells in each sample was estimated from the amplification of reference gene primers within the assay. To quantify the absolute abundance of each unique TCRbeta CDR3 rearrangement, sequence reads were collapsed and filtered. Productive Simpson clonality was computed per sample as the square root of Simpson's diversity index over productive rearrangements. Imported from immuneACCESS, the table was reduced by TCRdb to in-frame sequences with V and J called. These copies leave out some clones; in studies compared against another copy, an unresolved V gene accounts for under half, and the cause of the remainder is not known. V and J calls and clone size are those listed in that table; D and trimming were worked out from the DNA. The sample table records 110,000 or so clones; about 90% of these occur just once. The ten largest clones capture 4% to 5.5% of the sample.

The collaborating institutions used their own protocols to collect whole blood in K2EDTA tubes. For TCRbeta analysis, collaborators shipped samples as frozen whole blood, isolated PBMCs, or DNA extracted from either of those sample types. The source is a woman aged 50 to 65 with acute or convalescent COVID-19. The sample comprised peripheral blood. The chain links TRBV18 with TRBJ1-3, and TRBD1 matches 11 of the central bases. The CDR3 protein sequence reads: CASSRGQGAKGNTIYF. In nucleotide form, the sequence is TGTGCCAGCTCACGAGGACAGGGGGCGAAAGGAAACACCATATATTTT.